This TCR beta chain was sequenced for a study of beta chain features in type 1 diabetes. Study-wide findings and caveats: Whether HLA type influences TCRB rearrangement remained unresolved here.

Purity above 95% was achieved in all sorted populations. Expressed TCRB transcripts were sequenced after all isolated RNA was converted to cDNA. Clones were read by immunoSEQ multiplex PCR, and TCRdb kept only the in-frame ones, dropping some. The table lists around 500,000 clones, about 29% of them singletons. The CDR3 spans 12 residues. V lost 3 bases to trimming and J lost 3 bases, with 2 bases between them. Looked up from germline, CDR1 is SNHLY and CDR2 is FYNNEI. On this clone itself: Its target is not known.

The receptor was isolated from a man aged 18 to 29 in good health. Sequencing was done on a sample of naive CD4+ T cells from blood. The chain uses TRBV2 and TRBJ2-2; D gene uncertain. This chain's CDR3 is CASSEDTGELFF. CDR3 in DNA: TGTGCCAGCAGTGAGGACACCGGGGAGCTGTTTTTT. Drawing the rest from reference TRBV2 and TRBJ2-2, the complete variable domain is EPEVTQTPSHQVTQMGQEVILRCVPISNHLYFYWYRQILGQKVEFLVSFYNNEISEKSEIFDDQFSVERPDGSNFTLKIRSTKLEDSAMYFCASSEDTGELFFGEGSRLTVL.